This T cell receptor beta chain is from a study of T cell repertoires in ileal Crohn's disease. Study context: Median disease duration was about 7.9 years; 35% smoked at surgery. MI samples are biopsies from the surgical specimen's proximal margin.

Time point defined: proximal margin of the surgical specimen (macroscopically non-inflamed). Adults with ileal or ileocolonic Crohn's disease and an indication for resection were eligible. This table comes from immunoSEQ multiplex PCR, and its TCRdb copy is limited to in-frame clones, with some not included. Among approximately 6,700 clones listed, more than 70% were seen once. Losses at the gene ends were 4 bases for V and 6 bases for J; bases not matched to a gene: 15. CDR1 and CDR2 from the germline V gene are SGHNT and YYREEE (reference sequence). This CDR3 contains 16 residues. The material sequenced was ileal tissue. The receptor's source is an adult with Crohn's disease. V gene TRBV5-4 combines with J gene TRBJ2-7, with 8 positions matching TRBD1. The DNA for the CDR3 is TGTGCCAGCAGCCGGAAAGGACAGGGCGGGACGGGCGAGCAGTACTTC. It translates to CASSRKGQGGTGEQYF.